Listed below are T cell receptor beta chains from one sample, sequenced in a study of CD8+CD57+ T cells in acquired aplastic anemia. TCRdb reanalysed the reads using MiXCR and keeps one entry per CDR3 protein. This table has around 200,000 distinct CDR3 sequences, approximately 51% appearing once. The specimen sequenced was sorted CD4+, CD8+, or CD8+CD57+ T cells (not recorded which) from PBMCs. The source of these receptors is a human donor with aplastic anemia. CDR3s include the opening cysteine and the closing phenylalanine or tryptophan. D genes are given only for firm matches. The size field is filled for only some rows; it gives once, few, many or a size class.

j_call | v_call | d_call | clone_size | cdr3_nt | cdr3_aa
TRBJ2-1 | TRBV19 | TRBD2 | once | TGTGCCAGTAGTTCGTCCGGGGGGAGGATGTACAATGAGCAGTTCTTC | CASSSSGGRMYNEQFF
TRBJ1-1 | TRBV7-8 | . | many | TGTGCCAGCAGCTTAGTGGGGGGGGTCTACACTGAAGCTTTCTTT | CASSLVGGVYTEAFF
TRBJ2-1 | TRBV7-9 | . | . | TGTGCCAGCAGCTTAACGGGAATTGGCAATGAGCAGTTCTTC | CASSLTGIGNEQFF
TRBJ2-5 | TRBV10-3 | . | . | TGTGCCATCAGTGAGTCCCAAGAGACCCAGTACTTC | CAISESQETQYF
TRBJ2-1 | TRBV30 | . | few | TGTGCCTGGAGTACGGGGGAACCCAACAATGAGCAGTTCTTC | CAWSTGEPNNEQFF
TRBJ2-7 | TRBV6-6 | TRBD2 | many | TGTGCCAGTAGCGGGGGTAACTCCTACGAGCAGTACTTC | CASSGGNSYEQYF
TRBJ1-2 | TRBV10-3 | TRBD1 | many | TGTGCCATCAGCCGGACAGGGCCCAACTATGGCTACACCTTC | CAISRTGPNYGYTF
TRBJ2-1 | TRBV7-8 | TRBD2 | . | TGTGCCAGCAGCCCCGGGCCAGCGGGGGGTTATGAGCAGTTCTTC | CASSPGPAGGYEQFF
TRBJ2-2 | TRBV20-1 | . | once | TGCAGTGCTGAGAACACCGGGGAGCTGTTTTTT | CSAENTGELFF
TRBJ1-3 | TRBV2 | TRBD1 | . | TGTGCCAGCTCACCCGGGACAGGGGCTGGAAACACCATATATTTT | CASSPGTGAGNTIYF
TRBJ2-7 | TRBV10-3 | . | many | TGTGCCATCAGTGATGTGGCGGCCAAGGGTTACGAGCAGTACTTC | CAISDVAAKGYEQYF
TRBJ2-6 | TRBV19 | . | . | TGTGCCAGTAGTATTGAGACATCCTCTGGGGCCAACGTCCTGACTTTC | CASSIETSSGANVLTF
TRBJ1-1 | TRBV15 | TRBD1 | . | TGTGCCACCAGCAGACGCACTCCGGGACAGGGGCTGAACACTGAAGCTTTCTTT | CATSRRTPGQGLNTEAFF
TRBJ2-1 | TRBV7-9 | TRBD2 | . | TGTGCCAGCAGTTGCTCGAGCACTAGCGGGGAGCAGTTCTTC | CASSCSSTSGEQFF
TRBJ1-2 | TRBV12-3/TRBV12-4 | . | few | TGTGCCAGCAGTTTACAGGCGGCGGAGCATGGCTACACCTTC | CASSLQAAEHGYTF
TRBJ2-3 | TRBV25-1 | TRBD1 | once | TGTGCCAGCACGACAGGGGCCACAGATACGCAGTATTTT | CASTTGATDTQYF
TRBJ2-7 | TRBV7-7 | . | . | TGTGCCAGCAGCTCCGGCCTCGGGTCCTACGAGCAGTACTTC | CASSSGLGSYEQYF
TRBJ1-3 | TRBV10-3 | . | . | TGTGCCATCACTAAGGAATCTGGAAACACCATATATTTT | CAITKESGNTIYF
TRBJ2-1 | TRBV6-6 | TRBD2 | . | TGTGCCAGCAGTTATTCGCCGCTAACCGGGACTAGCGGGGGAGGAGAGCAGTTCTTC | CASSYSPLTGTSGGGEQFF
TRBJ1-1 | TRBV6-5 | . | many | TGTGCCAGCAGTTACCCCGGGTCCATGAACACTGAAGCTTTCTTT | CASSYPGSMNTEAFF
TRBJ1-1 | TRBV2 | . | many | TGTGCCAGCAGTGAGAGTAGCACTGAAGCTTTCTTT | CASSESSTEAFF
TRBJ2-3 | TRBV19 | TRBD1 | many | TGTGCCAGTAGTATCCCCACAGGGGAAGGGACAGATACGCAGTATTTT | CASSIPTGEGTDTQYF
TRBJ2-2 | TRBV16 | . | . | TGTGCCAGCAGCCAAGGACGTCCTCTGGGGACCGGGGAGCTGTTTTTT | CASSQGRPLGTGELFF
TRBJ2-2 | TRBV7-8 | . | . | TGTGCCAGCAGCGCCACAACAGGGAACACCGGGGAGCTGTTTTTT | CASSATTGNTGELFF
TRBJ2-1 | TRBV20-1 | TRBD2 | many | TGCAGTGCTCTACTAACTAGCGGGGCACACTTCGTTAATAATGAGCAGTTCTTC | CSALLTSGAHFVNNEQFF
TRBJ1-1 | TRBV20-1 | . | many | TGCAGTGCTAGAGATTTCGGGAAACAGCTGAACACTGAAGCTTTCTTT | CSARDFGKQLNTEAFF
TRBJ2-1 | TRBV6-1 | TRBD2 | . | TGTGCCAGCCCGCCTGCGGGGGGAAACAATGAGCAGTTCTTC | CASPPAGGNNEQFF
TRBJ2-5 | TRBV20-1 | . | many | TGCAGTGCTGCCCGGGACCACCAAGAGACCCAGTACTTC | CSAARDHQETQYF
TRBJ1-2 | TRBV15 | . | many | TGTGCCACCAGCAGAGAAGAGGGCTATGGCTACACCTTC | CATSREEGYGYTF
TRBJ1-6 | TRBV19 | TRBD1 | few | TGTGCCAGTAGTGGGACAGGGAATTCACCCCTCCACTTT | CASSGTGNSPLHF
TRBJ2-3 | TRBV10-3 | . | . | TGTGCCATCAGTGAAGAACGGCCAGATACGCAGTATTTT | CAISEERPDTQYF
TRBJ1-1 | TRBV11-2 | . | many | TGTGCCAGCACCACCCAGTCGGGTTACACTGAAGCTTTCTTT | CASTTQSGYTEAFF
TRBJ2-7 | TRBV6-1 | . | many | TGTGCCAGCAGTGTAATCTCCTACGAGCAGTACTTC | CASSVISYEQYF
TRBJ1-5 | TRBV15 | TRBD1 | . | TGTGCCACCAGCAGCAAGCCGGGACAGGGGGCGAGCTTCCAGCATTTT | CATSSKPGQGASFQHF
TRBJ2-7 | TRBV20-1 | TRBD2 | . | TGCAGTGCTATTCTACTAGCGGGGGGATACGAGCAGTACTTC | CSAILLAGGYEQYF